The 24 T cell receptor beta chains below come from one sample, sequenced in a study of metastatic and nonmetastatic thyroid tumors. TCRdb re-called clones via MiXCR from the PCR reads. The table records roughly 89,000 clones, about an eighth of them present only once. Until they underwent thyroid surgery, no patient had received any treatment. The sequenced material came from tumor tissue. Receptor source: a female donor with papillary thyroid cancer or a benign thyroid nodule (not recorded which). Some clones in this sample may be carry-over from other donors' samples.

Of note for this clone: A much larger clone sits a single nucleotide away, making a read error possible. The V call is TRBV5-1, the J call TRBJ1-1; perhaps TRBD1 as D (5 bases). The CDR3 is made up of 13 amino acids. Germline CDR1 and CDR2: SGHRS and YFSETQ. Trimming stripped 0 bases from V and 7 bases from J, with 10 bases between. CDR3 amino acids: CASSLVGGIEAFF. For the CDR3, the DNA is TGCGCCAGCAGCTTGGTGGGGGGAATTGAAGCTTTCTTT. Variable domain in full (rest from reference TRBV5-1 and TRBJ1-1): KAGVTQTPRYLIKTRGQQVTLSCSPISGHRSVSWYQQTPGQGLQFLFEYFSETQRNKGNFPGRFSGRQFSNSRSEMNVSTLELGDSALYLCASSLVGGIEAFFGQGTRLTVV.

This clone was counted many times. Since a much larger clone is just one base distant, this may be a read error. V is TRBV5-1 and J is TRBJ2-7, with D tentatively TRBD1 (6 bases). Germline V CDR1 and CDR2: SGHRS, YFSETQ. V lost 7 bases and J 0 bases, leaving 20 bases between the germline ends. The CDR3 extends over 16 amino acids. The CDR3, as DNA: TGCGCCAGCGGCTCCCCGGACAGATACAGCTCCTACGAGCAGTACTTC. Amino acid sequence: CASGSPDRYSSYEQYF. The variable domain in full, completed from reference TRBV5-1 and TRBJ2-7, reads KAGVTQTPRYLIKTRGQQVTLSCSPISGHRSVSWYQQTPGQGLQFLFEYFSETQRNKGNFPGRFSGRQFSNSRSEMNVSTLELGDSALYLCASGSPDRYSSYEQYFGPGTRLTVT.

Ten or more counts support this clone. V gene TRBV28 combines with J gene TRBJ1-1; 7 bases map to TRBD1. Germline CDR1 MDHEN, CDR2 SYDVKM. V shed 5 bases, J shed 4 bases, and the junction held 10 bases outside the gene matches. This CDR3 comprises 15 residues. The DNA of the CDR3 is TGTGCCAGCAGTAAGTACAGGGGAGCGAGCACTGAAGCTTTCTTT. Residues: CASSKYRGASTEAFF.

The table lists this clone with many counts. This chain uses TRBV3-1 with TRBJ2-7; D not resolved. Deletions cut 0 bases from V and 5 bases from J, with 8 bases between. The CDR3 runs 13 residues. The germline V gene encodes CDR1 LGHDT and CDR2 YNNKEL (reference sequence). As DNA, the CDR3 is TGTGCCAGCAGCCAAGATTTCCAGGACGAGCAGTACTTC. Translating gives CASSQDFQDEQYF.

The sample holds one count of this clone. Just one base apart from a much larger clone, this may be a read error. The chain joins TRBV3-1 to TRBJ2-2, with TRBD2 matching over 9 bases. J lost 3 bases, V lost 4 bases, and 9 bases had no gene match. This CDR3 contains 17 residues. The V gene's germline CDR1 is LGHDT and CDR2 YNNKEL (reference sequence). The CDR3 sequence is CASSPTGLACYTGELFF. The CDR3 nucleotides read TGTGCCAGCAGCCCAACAGGACTAGCGTGTTACACCGGGGAGCTGTTTTTT.

In this sample, this clone turned up many times. The chain is built from TRBV30 and TRBJ1-6; D possibly corresponds to TRBD1 (5 bases). V shed 3 bases and J shed 8 bases, with 11 bases lying between them. CDR1 and CDR2 (germline): GTSNPN, SVGIG (reference sequence). The CDR3 totals 13 residues. CDR3 in amino acids: CAWSDGAYSPLHF. CDR3 in DNA: TGTGCCTGGAGCGATGGGGCTTATTCACCCCTCCACTTT. Full variable domain (rest looked up from reference TRBV30 and TRBJ1-6): SQTIHQWPATLVQPVGSPLSLECTVEGTSNPNLYWYRQAAGRGLQLLFYSVGIGQISSEVPQNLSASRPQDRQFILSSKKLLLSDSGFYLCAWSDGAYSPLHFGNGTRLTVT.

This clone was counted many times. Other DNA sequences in the same sample also yield this CDR3. The chain recombines TRBV30 with TRBJ1-5, with TRBD1 as a possible D gene (6 bases). CDR1 GTSNPN and CDR2 SVGIG come from the germline V gene (reference sequence). The CDR3 contains 13 residues. The germline V and J ends were trimmed by 0 bases and 4 bases, with 7 bases remaining between them. As DNA, the CDR3 is TGTGCCTGGAGTGTACAGGGAAATCAGCCCCAGCATTTT. Protein sequence: CAWSVQGNQPQHF.

This clone was found a few times. The same CDR3 can be traced to other DNA sequences in this sample. This rearrangement joins TRBV3-1 to TRBJ2-3, with D tentatively TRBD2 (6 bases). V lost 3 bases and J 3 bases, leaving 19 bases between the germline ends. Germline V CDR1 and CDR2: LGHDT, YNNKEL (reference sequence). This CDR3 region has 17 residues. The CDR3 DNA is TGTGCCAGCAGCCAGGGGGGATGGACCTCGGTTACAGATACGCAGTATTTT. This codes for CASSQGGWTSVTDTQYF.

This clone was observed at least ten times. The V call is TRBV7-2, the J call TRBJ2-1, with TRBD2 matching over 11 bases. Germline trimming cut 0 bases from V and 8 bases from J; bases unmatched to any gene: 3. This CDR3 comprises 15 residues. The germline V gene has CDR1 SGHTA and CDR2 FQGNSA. In DNA, the CDR3 is TGTGCCAGCAGCTTAGCGACTAGCGGGATCGATGAGCAGTTCTTC. This codes for CASSLATSGIDEQFF.

This clone was picked up many times. The chain uses TRBV3-1 and TRBJ2-2; the D is unclear. The CDR3 has 14 residues. Germline loops: CDR1 LGHDT, CDR2 YNNKEL (reference sequence). Trimming shortened V by 1 base and J by 8 bases, and 11 bases separated the two germline ends. The CDR3 DNA sequence: TGTGCCAGCAGCCAAGGGAGCTCGCAGGGGGAGCTGTTTTTT. This encodes CASSQGSSQGELFF.

This clone appeared many times. This rearrangement joins TRBV9 to TRBJ1-1; a weak D match, TRBD1 (5 bases). Trimming shortened V by 4 bases and J by 3 bases, and 25 bases separated the two germline ends. The CDR3 runs to 18 residues. CDR1 is SGDLS, CDR2 YYNGEE, per germline. The CDR3 sequence: CASSPLPRGARGYTEAFF. CDR3 bases: TGTGCCAGCAGCCCCCTTCCGAGGGGCGCACGGGGGTACACTGAAGCTTTCTTT.

In this sample, this clone turned up many times. This chain joins TRBV7-3 and TRBJ2-1; D perhaps matches TRBD1 (5 bases). The germline V gene has CDR1 SGHTA and CDR2 FQGTGA. V gave up 3 bases and J gave up 9 bases, with 21 bases separating them. The CDR3 length is 16 residues. In DNA, the CDR3 is TGTGCCAGCAGCTTCGGACAATCGGACCGGCAGGGTGAGCAGTTCTTC. Translating gives CASSFGQSDRQGEQFF.

In its sample, this clone was seen many times. The chain combines TRBV30 with TRBJ1-2; weak D call: TRBD1 (6 bases). V gave up 6 bases and J gave up 2 bases, with 10 bases separating them. Germline-derived CDR1 and CDR2 are GTSNPN and SVGIG (reference sequence). This CDR3 comprises 12 residues. CDR3 amino acids: CACQGMNYGYTF. DNA for the CDR3: TGTGCCTGCCAGGGGATGAACTATGGCTACACCTTC.

This clone came up a few times. This clone may be a read error of a much larger clone one base away. The rearrangement joins TRBV2 to TRBJ2-3, with D maybe TRBD2 (6 bases). Trimming shortened V by 2 bases and J by 2 bases, and 11 bases separated the two germline ends. There are 15 residues in the CDR3. CDR1 and CDR2 from the germline V gene are SNHLY and FYNNEI. Here the CDR3 DNA reads TGTGCCAGCAGTGAATTCCTAGCGAACACAGATACGCAGTATTTT. Its protein is CASSEFLANTDTQYF.

In its sample, this clone was seen many times. The J gene is TRBJ2-7, the V gene TRBV28; 7 bases are a match to TRBD1. The trim removed 0 bases at V and 6 bases at J, leaving 5 bases unmatched. This CDR3 is 14 amino acids long. CDR1 is MDHEN, CDR2 SYDVKM, per germline. The CDR3: CASSLWDRTPEQYF. CDR3 bases: TGTGCCAGCAGTTTATGGGACAGGACACCCGAGCAGTACTTC.

This clone has a count of ten or more. The rearrangement uses TRBV19 and TRBJ2-1, with 8 bases matching TRBD2. Germline V gene sequence: CDR1 LNHDA, CDR2 SQIVND (reference sequence). V dropped 6 bases and J dropped 7; count of bases not matched to a gene: 5. The CDR3 totals 13 residues. CDR3 residues: CASREGGRNEQFF. For the CDR3, the DNA is TGTGCCAGTAGAGAGGGCGGGAGGAATGAGCAGTTCTTC.

This clone was detected many times. V usage is TRBV12-3 or TRBV12-4 and J usage is TRBJ2-5, with TRBD2 as a possible D gene (6 bases). The ends were cut back, 4 bases at V and 2 bases at J, with 8 bases in the middle. The CDR3 totals 13 residues. CDR3 protein: CASSWAGQETQYF. CDR3 nucleotide sequence: TGTGCCAGCAGTTGGGCGGGACAAGAGACCCAGTACTTC.

This clone was seen more than once but under ten times. One end of the junction fails to match germline, which may point to a read error. The J gene is TRBJ2-5, the V gene TRBV19, with 10 bases that match TRBD1. This CDR3 has 15 amino acids. CDR1 is LNHDA and CDR2 is SQIVND in the germline V gene (reference sequence). The CDR3 nucleotides are TGTGCCCGTAGTATGGGGACAGGGGCCCAAGAGACCCAGTACTTC. Protein product: CARSMGTGAQETQYF.

This clone was seen ten or more times. J is TRBJ2-1 and V is TRBV5-1, with a possible D match to TRBD2 (5 bases). CDR1 is SGHRS and CDR2 is YFSETQ in the germline V gene. Trimming removed 0 bases from V and 6 bases from J, with 13 bases in between. This CDR3 contains 15 residues. The CDR3 bases are TGCGCCAGCAGCTTGGCCGGACTCCCCGCCAATGAGCAGTTCTTC. Translated, it gives CASSLAGLPANEQFF. Variable domain in full (rest from reference TRBV5-1 and TRBJ2-1): KAGVTQTPRYLIKTRGQQVTLSCSPISGHRSVSWYQQTPGQGLQFLFEYFSETQRNKGNFPGRFSGRQFSNSRSEMNVSTLELGDSALYLCASSLAGLPANEQFFGPGTRLTVL.

In its sample, this clone was seen many times. The chain links TRBV13 to TRBJ1-2, with D unclear. This CDR3 is 13 amino acids long. Between the trimmed V and J ends, which lost 3 bases and 2 bases, there was a span of 7 bases. Per the germline V gene, CDR1 is PRHDT and CDR2 is FYEKMQ (reference sequence). In nucleotides, the CDR3 is TGTGCCAGCAGCTTGCGTGGAAACTATGGCTACACCTTC. Amino acids: CASSLRGNYGYTF.

This clone showed up many times. The genes are TRBV12-3 or TRBV12-4 and TRBJ1-1, with 9 nucleotides matching TRBD1. This CDR3 spans 15 amino acids. Trimming took 5 bases from V and 4 from J; bases not matched to a gene: 8. For the CDR3, the DNA is TGTGCCAGCAGTGCAGGGACAGGGACACTCACTGAAGCTTTCTTT. Encoded protein: CASSAGTGTLTEAFF.

The chain joins TRBV7-6 to TRBJ2-1; 12 nucleotides line up with TRBD2. From germline, CDR1 is SGHVS and CDR2 FNYEAQ. CDR3 length: 16 amino acids. V lost 5 bases to trimming and J lost 8 bases; unmatched junction nucleotides: 10. The CDR3 spells CASSAGLAGLGDEQFF. In DNA, the CDR3 is TGTGCCAGCAGCGCGGGACTAGCGGGCTTGGGGGATGAGCAGTTCTTC.

At least ten counts were recorded for this clone. The chain couples TRBV3-1 to TRBJ2-2; D remains unclear. There are 15 residues in the CDR3. Germline V lookup: CDR1 LGHDT, CDR2 YNNKEL (reference sequence). V was clipped by 0 bases and J by 0 bases, with 5 bases between them. The chain's CDR3 is CASSQDITNTGELFF. In nucleotides, the CDR3 is TGTGCCAGCAGCCAAGATATAACGAACACCGGGGAGCTGTTTTTT.

This clone occurred many times. The genes are TRBV5-1 and TRBJ1-2, with D perhaps matching TRBD1 (5 bases). CDR1 SGHRS and CDR2 YFSETQ come from the germline V gene. CDR3 length: 13 residues. V lost 4 bases, J lost 3 bases, and 10 bases lay in between. DNA for the CDR3: TGCGCCAGCAGCCACGTCAGGGACTATGGCTACACCTTC. Translation: CASSHVRDYGYTF. Combining the CDR3 with reference TRBV5-1 and TRBJ1-2 gives the whole variable domain KAGVTQTPRYLIKTRGQQVTLSCSPISGHRSVSWYQQTPGQGLQFLFEYFSETQRNKGNFPGRFSGRQFSNSRSEMNVSTLELGDSALYLCASSHVRDYGYTFGSGTRLTVV.